These 31 T cell receptor beta chains were sequenced from one sample in a study of blood T cell repertoires in COVID-19. TCRdb's copy holds only in-frame clones and misses some; the assay was immunoSEQ multiplex PCR. This sample carries 40,000 to 45,000 clones, over 90% of them seen once, and the ten largest clones take 4.5% to 7%. The source material was peripheral blood. These receptors were taken from a human donor in a cohort sampled during active COVID-19.

This clone was seen a few times. The chain employs TRBV6-4 and TRBJ2-3; 9 bases map to TRBD2. From germline, CDR1 is MRHNA and CDR2 SNTAGT. The CDR3 contains 15 residues. Losses at the gene ends were 0 bases for V and 6 bases for J; bases not matched to a gene: 4. CDR3 sequence reads: CASSDSAGGGDTQYF. DNA of the CDR3: TGTGCCAGCAGTGACTCCGCGGGAGGGGGGGATACGCAGTATTTT.

The genes are TRBV4-2 and TRBJ2-7, with a weak D call TRBD2 (5 bases). Germline V lookup: CDR1 LGHNA, CDR2 YNFKEQ. The ends were cut back, 2 bases at V and 3 bases at J, with 14 bases in the middle. This CDR3 comprises 15 residues. The CDR3 nucleotides are TGTGCCAGCAGCCAACGTTCCGAGAGCGGCTACGAGCAGTACTTC. Translation gives CASSQRSESGYEQYF.

The CDR3 reads CASTRTGRGTDEQYF. Here the CDR3 DNA reads TGTGCCAGCACCAGAACAGGACGGGGGACCGACGAGCAGTACTTC. This chain links TRBV2 with TRBJ2-7; perhaps TRBD2 as D (6 bases). V was pared by 7 bases and J by 5 bases, with 21 bases between. The CDR3 is 15 amino acids. The germline gives CDR1 SNHLY, CDR2 FYNNEI.

The CDR3 reads CASSLEGSGPTDTQYF. The CDR3, as DNA: TGTGCCAGCAGCTTAGAAGGAAGCGGGCCCACAGATACGCAGTATTTT. The chain couples TRBV7-3 to TRBJ2-3, with TRBD2 as a possible D gene (6 bases). The germline V gene encodes CDR1 SGHTA and CDR2 FQGTGA. The germline V and J ends were trimmed by 2 bases and 2 bases, with 14 bases remaining between them. The CDR3 has 16 residues.

The chain uses TRBV5-1 and TRBJ2-4, with a weak D call TRBD2 (6 bases). The CDR3 consists of 16 residues. CDR1 is SGHRS, CDR2 YFSETQ, per germline. With 3 bases removed from V and 6 bases from J, the gap between germline ends came to 19 bases. In DNA form, the CDR3 reads TGCGCCAGCAGCTGGGGGGACGGTTTAGCCGCAAACATTCAGTACTTC. Amino acid sequence: CASSWGDGLAANIQYF.

CDR3 DNA sequence: TGTGCTCTTGAAGGGGTTCCTAATAGCAATCAGCCCCAGCATTTT. Translated, it gives CALEGVPNSNQPQHF. The chain is built from TRBV6-5 and TRBJ1-5; D perhaps matches TRBD1 (5 bases). CDR3 size: 15 residues. CDR1 and CDR2 from the germline V gene are MNHEY and SVGAGI.

The chain has TRBV7-6 and TRBJ2-3; 9 bases are shared with TRBD2. The CDR3 extends over 16 amino acids. Trimming cost V 3 bases and J 2 bases; bases outside gene matches: 6. From germline, CDR1 is SGHVS and CDR2 FNYEAQ. The CDR3 nucleotides read TGTGCCAGCAGCTTTACTATAGCGGGGGACACAGATACGCAGTATTTT. As protein: CASSFTIAGDTDTQYF.

V and J are TRBV15 and TRBJ2-7; the match to TRBD1 covers 9 bases. The CDR3 has 17 amino acids. Germline CDR1 and CDR2: LNHNV and YYDKDF (reference sequence). The V gene end was trimmed by 0 bases and the J gene end by 2 bases; junction bases not matched to a gene: 8. The CDR3 DNA reads as TGTGCCACCAGCAGAGATCCGGGACAGGGAGGCCCCTACGAGCAGTACTTC. This codes for CATSRDPGQGGPYEQYF.

The chain joins TRBV5-6 to TRBJ1-2; the D is unclear. The germline V gene has CDR1 SGHDT and CDR2 YYEEEE. The V end lost 1 base, the J end lost 6 bases, and 13 bases lay between the germline ends. The CDR3 extends over 14 amino acids. The CDR3 coding sequence is TGTGCCAGCAGCTTGATCGCGGCAGATGATGGCTACACCTTC. Amino acid sequence: CASSLIAADDGYTF.

The J gene is TRBJ2-1, the V gene TRBV11-1; 8 positions match TRBD1. Germline lookup yields CDR1 SGHAT and CDR2 FQDESV (reference sequence). Losses at the gene ends were 6 bases for V and 8 bases for J; bases not matched to a gene: 12. This CDR3 is 15 amino acids long. The CDR3: CASSLGQAVSYEQFF. Here the CDR3 DNA reads TGTGCCAGCAGTCTGGGACAGGCGGTGAGCTATGAGCAGTTCTTC.

In DNA form, the CDR3 reads TGCGCCAGCAGCTTGGACGCGGGGGGGAGCTATGGCTACACCTTC. Its translation: CASSLDAGGSYGYTF. This chain connects TRBV5-1 to TRBJ1-2; D might be TRBD1 (5 bases). From germline, CDR1 is SGHRS and CDR2 YFSETQ. The CDR3 has 15 amino acids. V shed 0 bases and J shed 4 bases, with 13 bases lying between them.

The chain uses TRBV24-1 and TRBJ2-3; 9 bases are a match to TRBD1. The CDR3 sequence is 17 residues long. CDR1 and CDR2 (germline): KGHDR, SFDVKD. V was pared by 2 bases and J by 6 bases, with 11 bases of the junction left unmatched. For the CDR3, the DNA is TGTGCCACCAGTGATTCTCTGACCCGGACAGGGGAGGATACGCAGTATTTT. Translating it yields CATSDSLTRTGEDTQYF.

This chain joins TRBV12-3 or TRBV12-4 and TRBJ1-1; D uncertain. The CDR3 has 12 residues. Trimming left V 4 bases short and J 8 bases short, with 11 bases between. CDR3: CASSSSPGEAFF. The CDR3 nucleotides read TGTGCCAGCAGTTCCTCGCCGGGGGAAGCTTTCTTT.

The rearrangement joins TRBV5-4 to TRBJ2-2, with D possibly matching TRBD2 (6 bases). The CDR3 is 16 amino acids. The V and J ends lost 2 bases and 2 bases respectively, with 13 bases between them. Germline V gene lookup returns CDR1 SGHNT and CDR2 YYREEE (reference sequence). This chain's CDR3 is CASSFSLAYNTGELFF. DNA of the CDR3: TGTGCCAGCAGCTTTAGCCTAGCGTACAACACCGGGGAGCTGTTTTTT.

V is TRBV7-6 and J is TRBJ1-6; TRBD1 agrees at 8 bases. The germline V gene has CDR1 SGHVS and CDR2 FNYEAQ. This CDR3 is built from 14 residues. V lost 4 bases to trimming and J lost 7 bases; unmatched junction nucleotides: 3. The CDR3 nucleotides read TGTGCCAGCAGCTCGGGACAGGCGAATTCACCCCTCCACTTT. This encodes CASSSGQANSPLHF.

This clone was recorded once. The rearrangement links TRBV28 to TRBJ2-5; TRBD1 agrees at 8 bases. With V trimmed by 8 bases and J by 5 bases, 13 bases remained unmatched. CDR3 size: 15 residues. The germline gives CDR1 MDHEN, CDR2 SYDVKM. The CDR3 sequence: CASADRTGSRETQYF. CDR3 nucleotide sequence: TGTGCCAGCGCCGACCGGACAGGGTCACGGGAGACCCAGTACTTC.

The chain is built from TRBV19 and TRBJ2-6, with TRBD2 matching 7 bases. Germline values: CDR1 LNHDA, CDR2 SQIVND (reference sequence). This CDR3 has 18 amino acids. Germline trimming cut 0 bases from V and 4 bases from J; bases unmatched to any gene: 9. Here the CDR3 DNA reads TGTGCCAGTAGTATAGATTTTTTGGGGGGGTCGGGGGCCAACGTCCTGACTTTC. Translated, it gives CASSIDFLGGSGANVLTF.

The rearrangement uses TRBV7-9 and TRBJ2-3; the match to TRBD2 covers 8 bases. The germline V gene has CDR1 SEHNR and CDR2 FQNEAQ (reference sequence). The length of the CDR3 is 16 residues. V lost 4 bases, J lost 0 bases, and 6 bases stayed unmatched. CDR3: CASSSPAGGSTDTQYF. Here the CDR3 DNA reads TGTGCCAGCAGCTCACCGGCGGGGGGAAGCACAGATACGCAGTATTTT.

The rearrangement links TRBV27 to TRBJ1-4, with 8 bases identical to TRBD1. Germline V gene sequence: CDR1 MNHEY, CDR2 SMNVEV (reference sequence). The trim removed 6 bases at V and 0 bases at J, leaving 9 bases unmatched. CDR3 length: 17 amino acids. CDR3 DNA: TGTGCCAGCAGACCGGACAGGGCATATGCAACTAATGAAAAACTGTTTTTT. Protein product: CASRPDRAYATNEKLFF.

This clone is a singleton in its sample. V and J are TRBV5-1 and TRBJ2-5; D not resolved. CDR1 SGHRS and CDR2 YFSETQ come from the germline V gene. Trimming cost V 0 bases and J 1 base, with 7 bases left between them. The CDR3 covers 14 residues. CDR3 in DNA: TGCGCCAGCAGCTTGGAGGCTAGCCAAGAGACCCAGTACTTC. Its protein product is CASSLEASQETQYF.

The chain recombines TRBV30 with TRBJ2-1; 13 nucleotides line up with TRBD2. Losses at the gene ends were 0 bases for V and 9 bases for J; bases not matched to a gene: 5. Germline V gene sequence: CDR1 GTSNPN, CDR2 SVGIG (reference sequence). This CDR3 spans 15 amino acids. CDR3 sequence: CAWSVRGLAGAEQFF. As DNA, the CDR3 is TGTGCCTGGAGTGTACGTGGACTAGCGGGAGCTGAGCAGTTCTTC.

In its sample, this clone was seen once. The chain employs TRBV21-1 and TRBJ2-5; TRBD1, the table's D call, was not compared with the DNA. TRBV21-1 is noted as a pseudogene. The length of the CDR3 is 19 residues. The chain's CDR3 is CASSKADGRTAVYLETQYF. The CDR3 nucleotides read TGTGCCAGCAGCAAAGCTGACGGGCGGACAGCTGTTTACTTAGAGACCCAGTACTTC.

The V call is TRBV19, the J call TRBJ2-5, with D possibly matching TRBD2 (5 bases). With 1 base removed from V and 9 bases from J, the gap between germline ends came to 15 bases. Per the germline V gene, CDR1 is LNHDA and CDR2 is SQIVND (reference sequence). This CDR3 contains 14 residues. CDR3 region: CASSIVATTGSQYF. CDR3 in DNA: TGTGCCAGTAGTATAGTAGCTACCACGGGGTCCCAGTACTTC.

The chain is built from TRBV3-1 (or the pseudogene TRBV3-2) and TRBJ2-5; D possibly corresponds to TRBD2 (6 bases). With 2 bases removed from V and 5 bases from J, the gap between germline ends came to 21 bases. The germline V gene has CDR1 LGHDT and CDR2 YNNKEL (reference sequence). CDR3 size: 17 residues. CDR3 in amino acids: CASSQLLRGGVRETQYF. CDR3 DNA sequence: TGTGCCAGCAGCCAACTATTGCGGGGCGGTGTTCGGGAGACCCAGTACTTC.

Remarks on this clone: The sample carries other DNA sequences with the same CDR3. This sequence joins TRBV11-2 and TRBJ1-4, with 8 bases aligning to TRBD1. V gave up 6 bases and J gave up 3 bases; unmatched junction bases: 9. The CDR3 is 16 residues long. Germline V gene data show CDR1 as SGHAT and CDR2 as FQNNGV. CDR3 bases: TGTGCCAGCAGTCGCCTACAGGGGGTGGCTAATGAAAAACTGTTTTTT. As protein: CASSRLQGVANEKLFF.

The chain has TRBV27 and TRBJ2-1; tentative D call: TRBD1 (6 bases). CDR1 is MNHEY, CDR2 SMNVEV, per germline (reference sequence). Trimming pared 4 bases from V and 7 bases from J, leaving 17 bases between. The CDR3 spans 15 residues. This chain's CDR3 is CASSYGGQNVNEQFF. DNA for the CDR3: TGTGCCAGCAGTTACGGAGGACAGAACGTTAATGAGCAGTTCTTC.

J is TRBJ1-5 and V is TRBV5-4, with TRBD1 identical over 10 bases. Trimming at V came to 3 bases and at J to 7 bases, leaving 1 base not matched to a gene. Germline CDR1 and CDR2: SGHNT and YYREEE (reference sequence). CDR3 length: 13 amino acids. DNA of the CDR3: TGTGCCAGCAGCTCGGACAGGGGGCAGCCCCAGCATTTT. It is translated as CASSSDRGQPQHF.

This rearrangement joins TRBV3-1 (or the pseudogene TRBV3-2) to TRBJ1-2; 10 nucleotides line up with TRBD1. This CDR3 region has 16 residues. Germline CDR1 LGHDT, CDR2 YNNKEL (reference sequence). J lost 8 bases, V lost 1 base, and 10 bases had no gene match. The CDR3: CASSQATGTGALGYTF. The CDR3 region has the DNA TGTGCCAGCAGCCAAGCCACGGGGACAGGGGCGTTGGGCTACACCTTC.

This clone came up once. This chain joins TRBV30 and TRBJ2-6; tentative D call: TRBD2 (5 bases). CDR1 is GTSNPN, CDR2 SVGIG, per germline (reference sequence). V gave up 0 bases and J gave up 4 bases, with 10 bases separating them. The CDR3 is 15 residues long. This chain's CDR3 is CAWSVPGNGANVLTF. Here the CDR3 DNA reads TGTGCCTGGAGTGTACCCGGGAACGGGGCCAACGTCCTGACTTTC.

The chain uses TRBV10-3 and TRBJ2-3; weak D call: TRBD1 (6 bases). Trimming shortened V by 9 bases and J by 0 bases, and 13 bases separated the two germline ends. The length of the CDR3 is 14 residues. The germline CDR1 and CDR2 sequences are ENHRY and SYGVKD. The CDR3 DNA is TGTGCCATAGGGGGACACCTTAGCACAGATACGCAGTATTTT. Translating it yields CAIGGHLSTDTQYF.

This clone is a singleton in its sample. The J gene is TRBJ2-3, the V gene TRBV7-9; the D is unclear. The CDR3 runs 14 residues. Per germline, CDR1 SEHNR and CDR2 FQNEAQ (reference sequence). Deletions cut 4 bases from V and 3 bases from J, with 11 bases between. CDR3 region: CASSSHRRTDTQYF. The CDR3 DNA follows: TGTGCCAGCAGCTCCCATAGGCGGACAGATACGCAGTATTTT.